The 7 T cell receptor beta chains below were found in one sample sequenced in a study of low-dose radiotherapy and immunotherapy resistance in tumors (dated 2022 in TCRdb). The sequencer listed for this sample is Illumina HiSeq 2500. To make first-strand cDNA, Superscript III was used along with a set of TRAV- and TRBV-specific primers so that both the TCRalpha and TCRbeta chains were covered. TCRs were amplified with Phusion for around 21 PCR cycles, with a constant-region primer paired with the adapter attached to the V primers. TCRdb handled the public reads itself, with Q25 trimming in fastp and clone calling in MiXCR, and kept productive beta chains. CDR3 protein sequences are deduplicated, and each keeps its most common genes and DNA. The table for this sample lists 70,000 to 95,000 distinct CDR3 sequences; 18% of them were counted only once. The ten largest clones take up about 2.5% of the sample.

In light of the paper, this sample's time point label describes: before trial treatment. The sequencing used PBMCs, collected before treatment. The receptors were sampled from a male donor with prostate cancer.

This clonotype was observed a few times. The V call is TRBV2, the J call TRBJ2-7; D ambiguous. The CDR3 extends over 11 amino acids. Germline CDR1 SNHLY, CDR2 FYNNEI. V was trimmed by 5 bases and J by 1 base, leaving 3 bases between them. The CDR3 here is CASSISYEQYF. The CDR3 nucleotides are TGTGCCAGCAGTATATCCTACGAGCAGTACTTC.

In this sample, this clonotype turned up many times. J is TRBJ2-1 and V is TRBV12-3 or TRBV12-4; 7 nucleotides align to TRBD2. The CDR3 is 14 amino acids. V gave up 7 bases and J gave up 2 bases; unmatched junction bases: 5. The CDR3 loop reads CASKTGTTYNEQFF. The CDR3, as DNA: TGTGCCAGCAAAACCGGGACTACCTACAATGAGCAGTTCTTC.

This clonotype was detected many times. The chain joins TRBV12-3 or TRBV12-4 to TRBJ2-1, with D unresolved. The CDR3 is 13 residues long. Between the trimmed V and J ends, which lost 3 bases and 5 bases, there was a span of 8 bases. The CDR3 spells CASSFRRHNEQFF. The CDR3 DNA is TGTGCCAGCAGTTTTCGGAGACACAATGAGCAGTTCTTC.

The chain carries TRBV29-1 and TRBJ1-2, with D possibly matching TRBD1 (6 bases). The V gene lost 4 bases and the J gene lost 3 bases, with 12 bases spanning the gap. CDR1 SQVTM and CDR2 ANQGSEA come from the germline V gene. The CDR3 has 13 residues. In DNA form, the CDR3 reads TGCAGCGTTGGCTACAGGGTTGACTATGGCTACACCTTC. Amino acid sequence: CSVGYRVDYGYTF. Looking up the rest from reference TRBV29-1 and TRBJ1-2 gives the full variable domain: SAVISQKPSRDICQRGTSLTIQCQVDSQVTMMFWYRQQPGQSLTLIATANQGSEATYESGFVIDKFPISRPNLTFSTLTVSNMSPEDSSIYLCSVGYRVDYGYTFGSGTRLTVV.

The genes are TRBV11-2 and TRBJ1-1; 12 bases agree with TRBD1. CDR3 size: 17 residues. The V gene's germline CDR1 is SGHAT and CDR2 FQNNGV. With V trimmed by 3 bases and J by 0 bases, 5 bases remained unmatched. The CDR3 here is CASSLEGQGAMNTEAFF. The CDR3 DNA is TGTGCCAGCAGCTTGGAGGGACAGGGGGCAATGAACACTGAAGCTTTCTTT.

This clonotype was detected many times. The V and J genes are TRBV4-1 and TRBJ1-4; TRBD1 might be the D (6 bases). The CDR3 runs 14 residues. Germline CDR1 MGHRA, CDR2 YSYEKL. With 4 bases removed from V and 4 bases from J, the gap between germline ends came to 10 bases. The CDR3 reads CASSPQGGNEKLFF. Written as DNA, the CDR3 is TGCGCCAGCAGCCCCCAAGGGGGTAATGAAAAACTGTTTTTT.

This clonotype was observed many times. The chain recombines TRBV7-9 with TRBJ2-1; tentatively, D is TRBD1 (6 bases). Trimming left V 4 bases short and J 3 bases short, with 19 bases between. Germline CDR1 SEHNR, CDR2 FQNEAQ (reference sequence). This CDR3 contains 17 residues. Written as DNA, the CDR3 is TGTGCCAGCAGCTCACGTCCCGGACAGCTCATCTACAATGAGCAGTTCTTC. This sequence encodes CASSSRPGQLIYNEQFF.